A selection of T cell receptor beta chains follows, all from one sample in a study of cytomegalovirus exposure and HLA in healthy donors. Here immunoSEQ multiplex PCR was the method, and the copy in TCRdb shows in-frame clones only, minus some. The sample shows hundreds of thousands of clones, 90% of them seen only once. What was sequenced was PBMCs. These TCRs come from a woman aged 30 to 39 in good health and CMV-seronegative. Both conserved end residues are trimmed from each CDR3.

>TRBV4-3|TRBJ1-2
ASSQDQRQNYGYT
>TRBV29-1|TRBJ1-4
SVGYNEKLF
>TRBV27|TRBJ2-2
ASSPGTRYTGELF
>TRBV19|TRBJ2-7
ASAGGLGYEQY
>TRBV28|TRBJ2-3
ASSFGTVSTDTQY
>TRBV9|TRBJ2-7
ASSDGTSGRAVTGEQY
>TRBV5-1|TRBJ2-7
ASSSFPMDRAHEQY
>TRBV29-1|TRBJ1-1
SALGVNTEAF
>TRBV7-6|TRBJ2-1
ASSLGGNGEQF
>TRBV28|TRBJ1-5
ASSLGLSGDNQPQH
>TRBV5-4|TRBJ1-3
AIRGSGNTIY
>TRBV15|TRBJ1-2
ATSRRTGEGYGYT
>TRBV7-3|TRBJ2-2
ASSPQAGGTGELF
>TRBV10-2|TRBJ2-3
ASRQGVKDTQY
>TRBV7-9|TRBJ2-3
ASNSDSYTQY
>TRBV5-1|TRBJ2-7
ASSLGQGPSYEQY
>TRBV6-1|TRBJ2-2
ASYPRLSTGELF
>TRBV11-2|TRBJ2-4
ASRGLAGGPSKNIQY
>TRBV6-5|TRBJ1-1
ASSYQFRRNTEAF
>TRBV28|TRBJ2-7
ASTELRAPFYEQY
>TRBV11-3|TRBJ2-7
ASSLAGSVGEQY
>TRBV28|TRBJ2-3
ASSFFTSTDTQY
>TRBV5-1|TRBJ2-5
ASAGRALGETQY
>TRBV28|TRBJ2-3
AGTSGGTNTQY
>TRBV7-3|TRBJ2-2
ASSLDWNTGELF
>TRBV5-4|TRBJ1-1
ASKPTGGTEAF
>TRBV5-6|TRBJ2-7
ASSLDQREAPADEQY
>TRBV4-3|TRBJ2-5
ASSQERGGQETQY
>TRBV9|TRBJ2-1
ASSAGNEQF
>TRBV5-1|TRBJ2-7
ASSQGGYEQY
>TRBV5-4|TRBJ2-1
ASSVSGPSYNEQF
>TRBV11-2|TRBJ1-1
ASSSGGTEAF
>TRBV6-1|TRBJ1-1
ASSEALGLTEAF
>TRBV28|TRBJ1-4
ASRQDSEKLF
>TRBV28|TRBJ2-3
ASSERSYSTQY